These 27 T cell receptor beta chains came from one sample sequenced in a study of blood T cell repertoires in COVID-19 (dated by TCRdb to between 2020 and 2021). To prepare the library, the immunoSEQ multiplex PCR assay was applied. The table was pulled from immuneACCESS by TCRdb, which kept in-frame rearrangements only. Such tables lose some clones; where checked, under half of the loss comes from unresolved V genes, and the rest has no known cause. The sample data list 200,000 to 250,000 clones, and about 87% of these were observed just once. Jointly, the top ten make up 10% of the sample. Specimen: PBMCs or T cells enriched from blood (not recorded which). These receptors originate from a man younger than 35 with acute COVID-19.

This chain connects TRBV6-5 to TRBJ2-2, with a possible D match to TRBD2 (5 bases). This CDR3 has 15 residues. V lost 5 bases and J lost 5, with 15 bases in between. Germline lookup yields CDR1 MNHEY and CDR2 SVGAGI. DNA of the CDR3: TGTGCCAGCAGTAACCTCGGCGGCGGGACCGGGGAGCTGTTTTTT. Translation gives CASSNLGGGTGELFF.

CDR3 in amino acids: CASSLGTSGQETQYF. DNA of the CDR3: TGTGCCAGCAGCTTAGGGACTAGCGGGCAAGAGACCCAGTACTTC. The chain couples TRBV7-3 to TRBJ2-5, with 12 bases identical to TRBD2. The germline V gene has CDR1 SGHTA and CDR2 FQGTGA. The CDR3 spans 15 residues. With V trimmed by 2 bases and J by 2 bases, 0 bases remained unmatched.

The CDR3 DNA sequence: TGTGCCAGTAGTTCGGACAGGGGGTCCTATGGCTACACCTTC. Encoded protein: CASSSDRGSYGYTF. The chain employs TRBV19 and TRBJ1-2; 10 nucleotides agree with TRBD1. After removal of 5 bases from V and 4 bases from J, the junction contained 4 bases not matched to a gene. The CDR3 totals 14 residues. Germline V gene sequence: CDR1 LNHDA, CDR2 SQIVND (reference sequence). Full variable domain (missing parts from reference TRBV19 and TRBJ1-2): DGGITQSPKYLFRKEGQNVTLSCEQNLNHDAMYWYRQDPGQGLRLIYYSQIVNDFQKGDIAEGYSVSREKKESFPLTVTSAQKNPTAFYLCASSSDRGSYGYTFGSGTRLTVV.

The chain carries TRBV10-3 and TRBJ2-7; D not certain. Germline V lookup: CDR1 ENHRY, CDR2 SYGVKD. Trimming pared 0 bases from V and 0 bases from J, leaving 9 bases between. The CDR3 spans 15 residues. The CDR3 DNA sequence: TGTGCCATCAGTGAGTCCTTAGCTGGCTCCTACGAGCAGTACTTC. Its protein product is CAISESLAGSYEQYF.

The rearrangement links TRBV6-5 to TRBJ2-7; D is perhaps TRBD2 (5 bases). This CDR3 region has 15 residues. Germline CDR1 is MNHEY and CDR2 is SVGAGI. Trimming cost V 0 bases and J 2 bases, with 11 bases left between them. CDR3 sequence: CASSYSEARPYEQYF. The CDR3 nucleotides read TGTGCCAGCAGTTACTCGGAGGCTAGGCCCTACGAGCAGTACTTC.

This chain uses TRBV7-3 with TRBJ2-5; no clear D gene. The germline V gene has CDR1 SGHTA and CDR2 FQGTGA. V lost 2 bases and J 5 bases, leaving 9 bases between the germline ends. The CDR3 sequence is 13 residues long. The CDR3 sequence: CASSLLRDETQYF. The CDR3 bases are TGTGCCAGCAGCTTACTACGAGATGAGACCCAGTACTTC.

The V gene is TRBV28, the J gene TRBJ1-4, with unresolved D. The CDR3 loop spans 19 amino acids. CDR1 is MDHEN, CDR2 SYDVKM, per germline. Trimming left V 9 bases short and J 8 bases short, with 34 bases between. Written as DNA, the CDR3 is TGTGCCAGTTCCATAACATGGACCCCAAGCGGGAGTAGGTCCGAAAAACTGTTTTTT. This sequence encodes CASSITWTPSGSRSEKLFF.

The chain has TRBV2 and TRBJ2-1, with 9 nucleotides matching TRBD1. The CDR3 has 14 amino acids. With V trimmed by 8 bases and J by 8 bases, 10 bases remained unmatched. The V gene's germline CDR1 is SNHLY and CDR2 FYNNEI. The CDR3 nucleotides are TGTGCCAGCGCTATTTACCGACAGGGGGATGAGCAGTTCTTC. Residues: CASAIYRQGDEQFF.

V is TRBV28 and J is TRBJ1-2; 9 positions agree with TRBD1. The CDR3 loop spans 13 amino acids. Trimming took 5 bases from V and 7 from J; bases not matched to a gene: 5. CDR1 and CDR2 (germline): MDHEN, SYDVKM. DNA of the CDR3: TGTGCCAGCAGTCAACAGGGGGCAACTGGCTACACCTTC. Translating it yields CASSQQGATGYTF.

The chain has TRBV7-3 and TRBJ2-2; D is perhaps TRBD1 (6 bases). The CDR3 length is 16 residues. The germline V gene has CDR1 SGHTA and CDR2 FQGTGA. V was pared by 1 base and J by 7 bases, with 16 bases between. CDR3 protein: CASSLISPGAGGELFF. The DNA of the CDR3 is TGTGCCAGCAGCTTAATTAGTCCAGGGGCGGGCGGGGAGCTGTTTTTT.

The chain recombines TRBV18 with TRBJ1-3, with a weak D call TRBD1 (5 bases). Germline lookup yields CDR1 KGHSH and CDR2 LQKENI. The CDR3 is 15 residues long. V was shortened by 6 bases and J by 0 bases, with 12 bases between the two germline ends. The CDR3 DNA reads TGTGCCAGCTCCCCAGGGCCTTACTCTGGAAACACCATATATTTT. Protein sequence: CASSPGPYSGNTIYF.

The chain couples TRBV11-2 to TRBJ1-6; D possibly corresponds to TRBD1 (5 bases). This CDR3 comprises 16 residues. The germline CDR1 and CDR2 sequences are SGHAT and FQNNGV. Trimming pared 4 bases from V and 7 bases from J, leaving 17 bases between. The CDR3 coding sequence is TGTGCCAGCAGCTCTGGGGGGGGGACGCTCAATTCACCCCTCCACTTT. Amino acids: CASSSGGGTLNSPLHF.

The chain has TRBV19 and TRBJ2-7; no clear D. CDR3 size: 14 residues. Germline values: CDR1 LNHDA, CDR2 SQIVND (reference sequence). Trimming pared 3 bases from V and 5 bases from J, leaving 14 bases between. In DNA, the CDR3 is TGTGCCAGTAGTATCTTGAGCAAAAGCCACGAGCAGTACTTC. Translation gives CASSILSKSHEQYF.

This clone was recorded only once. The J gene is TRBJ1-5, the V gene TRBV28; D remains unclear. V was clipped by 1 base and J by 0 bases, with 4 bases between them. CDR1 is MDHEN and CDR2 is SYDVKM in the germline V gene. This CDR3 spans 14 amino acids. The CDR3 sequence: CASSLSNSNQPQHF. The CDR3 region has the DNA TGTGCCAGCAGTTTATCAAATAGCAATCAGCCCCAGCATTTT.

The chain recombines TRBV4-2 with TRBJ1-2; tentatively, D is TRBD1 (6 bases). The V end lost 3 bases, the J end lost 4 bases, and 21 bases lay between the germline ends. CDR3 length: 17 residues. The germline gives CDR1 LGHNA, CDR2 YNFKEQ. CDR3 region: CASSQGATDRTAYGYTF. The CDR3 DNA reads as TGTGCCAGCAGCCAGGGTGCTACCGACAGGACAGCCTATGGCTACACCTTC.

This rearrangement joins TRBV28 to TRBJ2-2; TRBD2 aligns across 7 bases. The V and J ends lost 6 bases and 8 bases, in that order; junction bases with no gene match: 3. Germline CDR1 reads MDHEN; CDR2 reads SYDVKM. The CDR3 loop spans 12 amino acids. CDR3 in amino acids: CASRSGVGELFF. The CDR3 bases are TGTGCCAGCAGGAGCGGGGTTGGGGAGCTGTTTTTT.

This clone came up once. The chain is built from TRBV7-2 and TRBJ2-4, with D perhaps matching TRBD2 (5 bases). Germline CDR1 is SGHTA and CDR2 is FQGNSA. This CDR3 comprises 11 residues. Trimming left V 3 bases short and J 10 bases short, with 7 bases between. The CDR3, as DNA: TGTGCCAGCAGCTTGGGGAGAATTCAGTACTTC. It encodes CASSLGRIQYF.

The chain links TRBV12-3 or TRBV12-4 to TRBJ1-5; 8 bases are shared with TRBD1. The V gene end was trimmed by 8 bases and the J gene end by 4 bases; junction bases not matched to a gene: 4. This CDR3 has 13 residues. CDR3 coding DNA: TGTGCCAGCGGACAGGGAGGGAATCAGCCCCAGCATTTT. It encodes CASGQGGNQPQHF.

The chain uses TRBV4-3 and TRBJ2-4; TRBD2 is a possible D gene (5 bases). Germline assignment: CDR1 LGHNA and CDR2 YSLEER. The CDR3 is 16 residues long. V lost 1 base and J lost 6, with 16 bases in between. The CDR3 is CASSQGLGGERNIQYF. CDR3 nucleotides: TGCGCCAGCAGCCAAGGGCTAGGAGGCGAGAGAAACATTCAGTACTTC.

The V call is TRBV6-5, the J call TRBJ2-7; D call uncertain. CDR3 size: 15 residues. Between the trimmed V and J ends, which lost 5 bases and 3 bases, there was a span of 17 bases. Germline CDR1 reads MNHEY; CDR2 reads SVGAGI. Here the CDR3 DNA reads TGTGCCAGCAGTCCGCCCGCGGCGGCCCACTACGAGCAGTACTTC. Translating gives CASSPPAAAHYEQYF.

V and J are TRBV4-1 and TRBJ1-1, with D unresolved. The germline V and J ends were trimmed by 1 base and 3 bases, with 12 bases remaining between them. The germline gives CDR1 MGHRA, CDR2 YSYEKL. The CDR3 spans 15 residues. The CDR3 bases are TGCGCCAGCAGCCAAGGTCATAGTACCTACACTGAAGCTTTCTTT. It encodes CASSQGHSTYTEAFF.

This sequence joins TRBV5-1 and TRBJ1-1; TRBD1 might be the D (5 bases). This CDR3 is 16 amino acids long. Germline V CDR1 and CDR2: SGHRS, YFSETQ. The ends were cut back, 2 bases at V and 0 bases at J, with 14 bases in the middle. Here the CDR3 reads CASSFGGRDMNTEAFF. In nucleotides, the CDR3 is TGCGCCAGCAGCTTTGGTGGCAGGGATATGAACACTGAAGCTTTCTTT.

The chain employs TRBV5-1 and TRBJ2-3; TRBD2 matches at 10 bases. V was clipped by 4 bases and J by 1 base; unmatched bases: 3. The CDR3 is 15 amino acids. The germline V gene has CDR1 SGHRS and CDR2 YFSETQ. The CDR3 DNA is TGCGCCAGCAGCCTTACTAGCGGGGGCACAGATACGCAGTATTTT. Encoded protein: CASSLTSGGTDTQYF.

This clone came up a few times. This chain uses TRBV30 with TRBJ1-1; D is ambiguous. V shed 3 bases and J shed 1 base, with 6 bases lying between them. The V gene's germline CDR1 is GTSNPN and CDR2 SVGIG (reference sequence). The CDR3 loop spans 12 amino acids. The CDR3 coding sequence is TGTGCCTGGAGCAGTGAGAACACTGAAGCTTTCTTT. Residues: CAWSSENTEAFF. The entire variable domain, with the rest obtained from reference TRBV30 and TRBJ1-1, is as follows: SQTIHQWPATLVQPVGSPLSLECTVEGTSNPNLYWYRQAAGRGLQLLFYSVGIGQISSEVPQNLSASRPQDRQFILSSKKLLLSDSGFYLCAWSSENTEAFFGQGTRLTVV.

The chain carries TRBV12-3 or TRBV12-4 and TRBJ1-1; 9 positions agree with TRBD1. The CDR3 totals 12 residues. V lost 6 bases, J lost 11 bases, and 7 bases stayed unmatched. In DNA, the CDR3 is TGTGCCAGCAGATCTACAGGGGGCTTCGCTTTCTTT. Amino acids: CASRSTGGFAFF.

The chain combines TRBV7-6 with TRBJ2-6; the D gene is possibly TRBD1 (5 bases). The CDR3 has 16 amino acids. The germline V and J ends were trimmed by 1 base and 1 base, with 8 bases remaining between them. CDR1 is SGHVS, CDR2 FNYEAQ, per germline. The CDR3, as DNA: TGTGCCAGCAGCTTAGGGCCAGGGTCTGGGGCCAACGTCCTGACTTTC. Encoded protein: CASSLGPGSGANVLTF.

This clone was seen a single time. This rearrangement joins TRBV15 to TRBJ1-5; a weak D match, TRBD1 (5 bases). This CDR3 has 15 amino acids. With 0 bases removed from V and 7 bases from J, the gap between germline ends came to 13 bases. CDR1 and CDR2 (germline): LNHNV, YYDKDF (reference sequence). The CDR3: CATSRDTREGQPQHF. The CDR3 DNA sequence: TGTGCCACCAGCAGAGATACCAGGGAGGGACAGCCCCAGCATTTT.